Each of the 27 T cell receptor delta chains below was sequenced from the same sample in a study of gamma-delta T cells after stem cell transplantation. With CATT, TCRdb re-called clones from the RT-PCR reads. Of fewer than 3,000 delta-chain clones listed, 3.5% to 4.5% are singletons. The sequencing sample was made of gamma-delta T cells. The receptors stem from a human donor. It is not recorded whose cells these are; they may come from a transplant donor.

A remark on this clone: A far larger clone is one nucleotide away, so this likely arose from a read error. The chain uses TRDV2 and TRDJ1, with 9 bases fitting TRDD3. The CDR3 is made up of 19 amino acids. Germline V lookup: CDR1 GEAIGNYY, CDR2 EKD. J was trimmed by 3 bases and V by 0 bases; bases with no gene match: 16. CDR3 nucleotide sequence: TGTGCCTGTGACACCATGAGTACTGGGGGACATAAGTACCCCGATAAACTCATCTTT. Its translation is CACDTMSTGGHKYPDKLIF.

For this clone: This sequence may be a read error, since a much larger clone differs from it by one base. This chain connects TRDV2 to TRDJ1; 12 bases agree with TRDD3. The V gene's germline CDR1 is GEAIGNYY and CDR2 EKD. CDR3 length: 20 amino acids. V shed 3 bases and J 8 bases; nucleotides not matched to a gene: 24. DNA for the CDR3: TGTGCCTGTGACCGGATTCGTATACTGGGGGATACTGGGGGCCATCACAAACTCATCTTT. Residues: CACDRIRILGDTGGHHKLIF.

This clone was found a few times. The CDR3, as DNA: TGTGCCTGTGACCCGTTACTGGGGGACCCGAAGTACACCGATAAACTCATCTTT. As protein: CACDPLLGDPKYTDKLIF. The V gene is TRDV2, the J gene TRDJ1, with 9 bases lining up with TRDD3. The V and J ends lost 3 bases and 0 bases, in that order; junction bases with no gene match: 13. This CDR3 is built from 18 residues. CDR1 and CDR2 (germline): GEAIGNYY, EKD.

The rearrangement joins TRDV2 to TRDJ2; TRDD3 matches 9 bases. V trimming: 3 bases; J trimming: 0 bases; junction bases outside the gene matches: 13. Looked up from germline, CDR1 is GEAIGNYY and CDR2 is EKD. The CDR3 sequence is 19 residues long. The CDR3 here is CACDSVLGDTRTLTAQLFF. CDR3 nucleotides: TGTGCCTGTGACTCCGTACTTGGGGATACGCGGACTTTGACAGCACAACTCTTCTTT.

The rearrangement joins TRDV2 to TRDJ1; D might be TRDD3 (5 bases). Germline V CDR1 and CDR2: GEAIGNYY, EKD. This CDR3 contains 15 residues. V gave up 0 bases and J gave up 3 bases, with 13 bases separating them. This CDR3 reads CACDTVGENADKLIF. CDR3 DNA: TGTGCCTGTGACACCGTCGGGGAAAACGCCGATAAACTCATCTTT.

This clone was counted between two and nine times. The CDR3: CACDTVLGDTRTLTDKLIF. CDR3 nucleotides: TGTGCCTGTGACACCGTTCTAGGGGATACGCGAACCCTCACCGATAAACTCATCTTT. J is TRDJ1 and V is TRDV2, with 9 bases fitting TRDD3. Germline values: CDR1 GEAIGNYY, CDR2 EKD. The CDR3 is made up of 19 amino acids. Trimming took 0 bases from V and 1 from J; bases not matched to a gene: 14.

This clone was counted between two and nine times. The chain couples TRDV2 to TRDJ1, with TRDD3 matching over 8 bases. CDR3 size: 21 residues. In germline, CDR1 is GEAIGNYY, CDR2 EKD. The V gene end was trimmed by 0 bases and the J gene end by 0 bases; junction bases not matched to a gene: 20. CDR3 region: CACDTVGLLGGYKLYTDKLIF. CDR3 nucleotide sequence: TGTGCCTGTGACACCGTGGGGCTATTGGGGGGATATAAATTGTACACCGATAAACTCATCTTT.

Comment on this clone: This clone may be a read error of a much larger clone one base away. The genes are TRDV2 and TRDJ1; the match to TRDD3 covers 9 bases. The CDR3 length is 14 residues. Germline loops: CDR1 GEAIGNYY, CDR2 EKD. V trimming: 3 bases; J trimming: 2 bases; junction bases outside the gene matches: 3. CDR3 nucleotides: TGTGCCTGTGACCCACTGGGGGAAACCGATAAACTCATCTTT. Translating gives CACDPLGETDKLIF.

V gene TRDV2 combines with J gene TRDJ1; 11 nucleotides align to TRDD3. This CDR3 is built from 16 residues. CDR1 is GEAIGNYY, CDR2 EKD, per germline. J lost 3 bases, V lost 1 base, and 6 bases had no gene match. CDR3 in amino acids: CACDTLGDTSSDKLIF. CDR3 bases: TGTGCCTGTGACACGCTGGGGGATACTAGTTCCGATAAACTCATCTTT.

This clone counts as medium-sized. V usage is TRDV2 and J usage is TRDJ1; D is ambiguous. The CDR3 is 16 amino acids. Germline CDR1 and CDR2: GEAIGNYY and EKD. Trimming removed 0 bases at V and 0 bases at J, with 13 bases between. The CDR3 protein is CACDTIEPPYTDKLIF. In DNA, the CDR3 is TGTGCCTGTGACACCATTGAGCCCCCGTACACCGATAAACTCATCTTT.

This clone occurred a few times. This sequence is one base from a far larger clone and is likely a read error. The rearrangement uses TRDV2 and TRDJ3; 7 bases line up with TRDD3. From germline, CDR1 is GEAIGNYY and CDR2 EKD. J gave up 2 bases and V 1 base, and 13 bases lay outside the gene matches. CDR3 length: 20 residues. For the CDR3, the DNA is TGTGCCTGTGACACGGGGGATCTGGGGGTCGCACCCTGGGACACCCGACAGATGTTTTTC. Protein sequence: CACDTGDLGVAPWDTRQMFF.

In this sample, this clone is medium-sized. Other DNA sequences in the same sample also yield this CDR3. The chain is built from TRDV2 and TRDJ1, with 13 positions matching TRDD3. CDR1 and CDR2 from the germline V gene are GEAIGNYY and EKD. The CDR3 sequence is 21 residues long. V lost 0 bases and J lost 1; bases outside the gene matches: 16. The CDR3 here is CACDTVGGDLTGGYGTDKLIF. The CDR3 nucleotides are TGTGCCTGTGACACCGTTGGGGGGGACCTTACTGGGGGATACGGCACCGATAAACTCATCTTT.

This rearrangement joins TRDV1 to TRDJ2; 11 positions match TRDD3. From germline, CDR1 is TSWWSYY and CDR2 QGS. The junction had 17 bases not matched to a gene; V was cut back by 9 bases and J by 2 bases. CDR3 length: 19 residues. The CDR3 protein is CALSSLSFNWGILTAQLFF. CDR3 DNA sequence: TGTGCTCTGTCGAGTCTTTCTTTCAACTGGGGGATATTGACAGCACAACTCTTCTTT.

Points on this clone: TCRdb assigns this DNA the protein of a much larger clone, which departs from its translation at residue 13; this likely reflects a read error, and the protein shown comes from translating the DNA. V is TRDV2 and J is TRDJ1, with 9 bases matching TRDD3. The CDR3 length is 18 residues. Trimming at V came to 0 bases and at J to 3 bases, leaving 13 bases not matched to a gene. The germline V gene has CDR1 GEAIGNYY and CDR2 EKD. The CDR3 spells CACDTLLTGGRYADKLIF. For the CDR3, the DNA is TGTGCCTGTGACACCTTACTGACTGGGGGACGGTACGCCGATAAACTCATCTTT.

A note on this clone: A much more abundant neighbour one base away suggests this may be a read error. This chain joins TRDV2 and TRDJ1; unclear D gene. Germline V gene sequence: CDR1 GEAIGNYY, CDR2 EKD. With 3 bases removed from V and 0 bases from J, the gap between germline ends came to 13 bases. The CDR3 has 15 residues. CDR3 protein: CACDGVAADTDKLIF. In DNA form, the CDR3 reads TGTGCCTGTGACGGCGTGGCGGCTGACACCGATAAACTCATCTTT.

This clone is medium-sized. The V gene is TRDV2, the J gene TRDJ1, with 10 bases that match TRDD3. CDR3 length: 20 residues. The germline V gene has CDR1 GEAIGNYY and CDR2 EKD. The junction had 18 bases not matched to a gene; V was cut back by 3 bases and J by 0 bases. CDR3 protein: CACDRLKGDTLYSYTDKLIF. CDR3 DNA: TGTGCCTGTGACCGACTTAAGGGGGATACGCTATACTCGTACACCGATAAACTCATCTTT.

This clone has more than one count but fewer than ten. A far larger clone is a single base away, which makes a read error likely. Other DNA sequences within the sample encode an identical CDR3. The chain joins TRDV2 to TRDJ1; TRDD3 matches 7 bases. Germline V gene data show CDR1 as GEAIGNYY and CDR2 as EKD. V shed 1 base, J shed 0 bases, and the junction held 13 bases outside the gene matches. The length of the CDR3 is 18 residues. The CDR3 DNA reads TGTGCCTGTGACACTCTGATGACGTGGACTGGGGACACCGATAAACTCATCTTT. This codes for CACDTLMTWTGDTDKLIF.

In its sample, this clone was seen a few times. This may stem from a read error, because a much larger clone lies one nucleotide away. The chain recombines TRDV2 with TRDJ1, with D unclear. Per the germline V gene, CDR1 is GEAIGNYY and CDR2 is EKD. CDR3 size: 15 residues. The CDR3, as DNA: TGTGCCTGTGACACCGCGGCCACAAGGACCGATAAACCCATCTTT. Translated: CACDTAATRTDKPIF.

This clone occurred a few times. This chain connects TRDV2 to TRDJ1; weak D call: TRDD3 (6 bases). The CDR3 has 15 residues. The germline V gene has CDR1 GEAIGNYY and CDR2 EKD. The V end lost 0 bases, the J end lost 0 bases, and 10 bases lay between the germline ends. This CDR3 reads CACDTVGIYTDKLIF. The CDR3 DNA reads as TGTGCCTGTGACACCGTGGGGATTTACACCGATAAACTCATCTTT.

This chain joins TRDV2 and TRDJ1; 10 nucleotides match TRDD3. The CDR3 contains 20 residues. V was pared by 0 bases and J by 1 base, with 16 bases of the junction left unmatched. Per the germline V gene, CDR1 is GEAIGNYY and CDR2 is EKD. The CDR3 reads CACDTLLLRTGGSSTDKLIF. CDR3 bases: TGTGCCTGTGACACCCTCCTCCTTCGAACTGGGGGATCTTCCACCGATAAACTCATCTTT.

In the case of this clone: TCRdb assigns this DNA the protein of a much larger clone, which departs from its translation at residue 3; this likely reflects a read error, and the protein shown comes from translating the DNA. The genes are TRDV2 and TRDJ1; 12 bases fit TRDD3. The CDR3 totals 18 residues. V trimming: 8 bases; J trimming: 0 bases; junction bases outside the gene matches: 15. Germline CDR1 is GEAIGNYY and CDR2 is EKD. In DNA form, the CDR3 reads TGTGCCTATGATCCTCTACTGGGGGATACCGTGTACACCGATAAACTCATCTTT. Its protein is CAYDPLLGDTVYTDKLIF.

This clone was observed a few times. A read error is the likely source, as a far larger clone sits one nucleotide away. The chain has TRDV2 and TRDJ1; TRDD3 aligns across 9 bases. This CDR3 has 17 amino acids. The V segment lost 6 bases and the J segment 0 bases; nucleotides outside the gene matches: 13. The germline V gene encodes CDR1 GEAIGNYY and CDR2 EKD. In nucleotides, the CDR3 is TGTGCCTGTAACCCCCTTACTGGGGGACACGACACCGATAAACTCATCTTT. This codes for CACNPLTGGHDTDKLIF.

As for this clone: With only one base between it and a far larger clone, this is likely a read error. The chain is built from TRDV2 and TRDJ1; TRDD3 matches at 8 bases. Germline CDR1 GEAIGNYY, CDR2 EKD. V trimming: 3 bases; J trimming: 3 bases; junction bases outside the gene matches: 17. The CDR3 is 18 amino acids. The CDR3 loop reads CACDPLLTRDTRADKLIF. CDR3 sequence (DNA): TGTGCCTGTGACCCTCTCTTGACGAGGGATACGCGGGCCGATAAACTCATCTTT.

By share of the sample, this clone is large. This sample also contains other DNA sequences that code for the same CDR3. The chain's CDR3 is CACDALLGAHDKLIF. CDR3 DNA sequence: TGTGCCTGTGACGCTCTACTGGGGGCCCACGATAAACTCATCTTT. The chain has TRDV2 and TRDJ1, with TRDD3 identical over 8 bases. V lost 3 bases to trimming and J lost 4 bases; unmatched junction nucleotides: 9. This CDR3 has 15 amino acids. Germline-derived CDR1 and CDR2 are GEAIGNYY and EKD.

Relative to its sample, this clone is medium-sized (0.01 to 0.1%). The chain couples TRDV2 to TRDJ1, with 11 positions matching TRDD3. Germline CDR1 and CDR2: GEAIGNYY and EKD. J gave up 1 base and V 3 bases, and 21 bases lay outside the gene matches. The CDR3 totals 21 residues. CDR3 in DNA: TGTGCCTGTGACTCGATTCGGCCTGGGACTGGGGGATATACTGGCACCGATAAACTCATCTTT. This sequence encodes CACDSIRPGTGGYTGTDKLIF.

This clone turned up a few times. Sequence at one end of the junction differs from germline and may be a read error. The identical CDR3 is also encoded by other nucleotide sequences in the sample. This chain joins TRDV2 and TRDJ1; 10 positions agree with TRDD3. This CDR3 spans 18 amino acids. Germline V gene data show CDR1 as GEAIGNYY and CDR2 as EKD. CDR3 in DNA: TGTGCCTGCGACACGTTGGGGGATACAGTGAGGTACACCGATAAACTCATCTTT. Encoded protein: CACDTLGDTVRYTDKLIF.

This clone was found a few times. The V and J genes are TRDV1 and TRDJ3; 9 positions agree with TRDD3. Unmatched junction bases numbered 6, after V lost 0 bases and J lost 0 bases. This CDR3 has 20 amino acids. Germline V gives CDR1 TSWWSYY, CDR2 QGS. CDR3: CALGELWGDTHSWDTRQMFF. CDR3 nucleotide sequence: TGTGCTCTTGGGGAACTGTGGGGGGATACTCACTCCTGGGACACCCGACAGATGTTTTTC.